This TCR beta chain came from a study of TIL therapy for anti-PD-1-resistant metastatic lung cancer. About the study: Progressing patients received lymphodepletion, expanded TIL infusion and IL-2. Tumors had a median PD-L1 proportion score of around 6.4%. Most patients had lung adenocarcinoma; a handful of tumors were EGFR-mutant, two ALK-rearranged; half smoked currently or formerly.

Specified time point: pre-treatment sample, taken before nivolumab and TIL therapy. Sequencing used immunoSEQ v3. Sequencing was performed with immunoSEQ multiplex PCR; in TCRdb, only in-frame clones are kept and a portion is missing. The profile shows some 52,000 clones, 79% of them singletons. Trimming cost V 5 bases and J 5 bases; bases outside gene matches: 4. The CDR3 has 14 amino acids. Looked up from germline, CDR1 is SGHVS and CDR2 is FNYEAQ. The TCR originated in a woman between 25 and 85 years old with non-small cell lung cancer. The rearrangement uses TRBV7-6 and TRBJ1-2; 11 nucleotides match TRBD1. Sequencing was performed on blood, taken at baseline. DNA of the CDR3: TGTGCCAGCAGCCCCGGGACAGGGGGGTATGGCTACACCTTC. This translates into CASSPGTGGYGYTF.